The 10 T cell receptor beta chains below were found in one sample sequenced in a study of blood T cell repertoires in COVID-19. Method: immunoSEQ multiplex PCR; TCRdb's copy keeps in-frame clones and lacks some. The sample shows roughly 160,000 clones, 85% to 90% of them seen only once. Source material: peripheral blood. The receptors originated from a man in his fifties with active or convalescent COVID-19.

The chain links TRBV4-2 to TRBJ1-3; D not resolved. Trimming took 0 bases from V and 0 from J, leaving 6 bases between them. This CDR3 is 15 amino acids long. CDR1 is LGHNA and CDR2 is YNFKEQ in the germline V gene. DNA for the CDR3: TGTGCCAGCAGCCAAGAGCAGGTCTCTGGAAACACCATATATTTT. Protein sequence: CASSQEQVSGNTIYF.

The CDR3 sequence: CASSPDRSYEQYF. The CDR3 DNA is TGTGCCAGCAGCCCCGACAGGAGCTACGAGCAGTACTTC. The rearrangement uses TRBV28 and TRBJ2-7, with a possible D match to TRBD1 (6 bases). The germline V gene has CDR1 MDHEN and CDR2 SYDVKM. The CDR3 loop spans 13 amino acids. Trimming cost V 6 bases and J 3 bases, with 12 bases left between them.

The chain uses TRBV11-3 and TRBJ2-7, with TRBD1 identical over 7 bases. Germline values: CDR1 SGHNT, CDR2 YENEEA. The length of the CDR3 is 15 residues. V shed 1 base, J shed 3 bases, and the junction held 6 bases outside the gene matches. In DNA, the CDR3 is TGTGCCAGCAGCTTAGGAGGGGACAGATTCTACGAGCAGTACTTC. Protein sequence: CASSLGGDRFYEQYF.

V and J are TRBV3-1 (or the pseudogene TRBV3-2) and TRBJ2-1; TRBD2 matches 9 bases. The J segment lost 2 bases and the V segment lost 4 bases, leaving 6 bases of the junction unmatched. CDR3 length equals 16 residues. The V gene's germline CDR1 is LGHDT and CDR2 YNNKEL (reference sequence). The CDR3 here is CASSPAGGITYNEQFF. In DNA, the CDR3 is TGTGCCAGCAGCCCCGCGGGGGGGATAACCTACAATGAGCAGTTCTTC.

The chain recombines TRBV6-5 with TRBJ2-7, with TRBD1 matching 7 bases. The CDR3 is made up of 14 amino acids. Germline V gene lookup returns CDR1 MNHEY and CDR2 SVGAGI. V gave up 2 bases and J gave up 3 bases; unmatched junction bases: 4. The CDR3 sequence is CASSYGDSLYEQYF. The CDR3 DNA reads TGTGCCAGCAGTTACGGGGACAGTCTCTACGAGCAGTACTTC.

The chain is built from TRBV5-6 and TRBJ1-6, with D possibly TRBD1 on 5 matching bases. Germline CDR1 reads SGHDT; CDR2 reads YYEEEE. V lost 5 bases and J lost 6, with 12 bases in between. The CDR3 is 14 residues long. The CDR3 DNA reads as TGTGCCAGCAGGTCGAGACAGCCTAATTCACCCCTCCACTTT. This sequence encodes CASRSRQPNSPLHF.

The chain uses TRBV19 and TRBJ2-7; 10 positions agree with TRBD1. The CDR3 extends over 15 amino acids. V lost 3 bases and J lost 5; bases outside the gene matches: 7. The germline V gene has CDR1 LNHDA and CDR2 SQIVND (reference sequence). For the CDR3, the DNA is TGTGCCAGTAGTATCACGGGACAGGGGTTCCACGAGCAGTACTTC. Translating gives CASSITGQGFHEQYF.

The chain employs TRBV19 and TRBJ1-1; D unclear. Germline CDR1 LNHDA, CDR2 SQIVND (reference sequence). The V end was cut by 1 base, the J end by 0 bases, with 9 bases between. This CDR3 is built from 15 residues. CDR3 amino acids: CASSIGAIMNTEAFF. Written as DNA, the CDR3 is TGTGCCAGTAGTATAGGGGCCATTATGAACACTGAAGCTTTCTTT.

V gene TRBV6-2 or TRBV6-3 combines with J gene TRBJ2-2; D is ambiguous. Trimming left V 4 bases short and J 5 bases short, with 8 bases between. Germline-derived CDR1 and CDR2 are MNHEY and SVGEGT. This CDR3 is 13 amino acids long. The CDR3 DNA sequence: TGTGCCAGCAGTTCGTTCCTAACCGGGGAGCTGTTTTTT. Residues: CASSSFLTGELFF.

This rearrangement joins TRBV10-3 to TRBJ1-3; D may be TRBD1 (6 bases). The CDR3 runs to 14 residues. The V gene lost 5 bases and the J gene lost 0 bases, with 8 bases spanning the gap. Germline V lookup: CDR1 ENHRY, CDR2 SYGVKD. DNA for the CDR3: TGTGCCATCAGTCGGACAGCCTCTGGAAACACCATATATTTT. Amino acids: CAISRTASGNTIYF.